One and the same sample provided the 8 T cell receptor beta chains below, sequenced in a study of blood T cell repertoires in COVID-19 (dated by TCRdb to 2018 to 2020). Libraries came from the immunoSEQ multiplex PCR assay. TCRdb's version of the immuneACCESS table is confined to in-frame rearrangements and falls short of the full clone set. An unresolved V gene accounts for under half of the shortfall where checked; the remainder is of unknown origin. Across this sample there are about 120,000 clones, with 80% to 90% seen only once. The ten largest account for roughly 4.3% of the sample. Material for sequencing was peripheral blood. The receptors come from a man aged 55 to 70 with COVID-19, enrolled during active disease.

The genes are TRBV7-8 and TRBJ1-4; D remains unclear. This CDR3 spans 16 amino acids. V was pared by 5 bases and J by 4 bases, with 17 bases between. Germline V gives CDR1 SGHVS, CDR2 FQNEAQ. DNA for the CDR3: TGTGCCAGCAGCCTCCATCTAGATACTGTTAATGAAAAACTGTTTTTT. Protein product: CASSLHLDTVNEKLFF.

The gene calls are TRBV25-1 and TRBJ2-5, with D perhaps matching TRBD1 (6 bases). V lost 6 bases and J 5 bases, leaving 13 bases between the germline ends. CDR1 MGHDK and CDR2 SYGVNS come from the germline V gene. The CDR3 is made up of 13 amino acids. DNA of the CDR3: TGTGCCAGCAGGGGGGCCTTACAGGAGACCCAGTACTTC. This sequence encodes CASRGALQETQYF.

The J gene is TRBJ1-2, the V gene TRBV28; 10 bases are a match to TRBD1. This CDR3 is built from 13 residues. Germline V gene data show CDR1 as MDHEN and CDR2 as SYDVKM. V lost 10 bases and J lost 4; bases outside the gene matches: 6. CDR3 sequence (DNA): TGTGCCACCTGGACAGGGGGTAGCTATGGCTACACCTTC. It translates to CATWTGGSYGYTF.

CDR3 nucleotide sequence: TGTGCCAGTTCTCTGGGACACGGACAGCCCCAGCATTTT. It encodes CASSLGHGQPQHF. The chain is built from TRBV19 and TRBJ1-5; D possibly corresponds to TRBD1 (6 bases). V gave up 8 bases and J gave up 7 bases, with 15 bases separating them. Per the germline V gene, CDR1 is LNHDA and CDR2 is SQIVND (reference sequence). The CDR3 contains 13 residues.

The J gene is TRBJ1-2, the V gene TRBV7-9; a possible D gene is TRBD1 (6 bases). Trimming took off 4 bases at V and 4 bases at J, with 16 bases between the two ends. From germline, CDR1 is SEHNR and CDR2 FQNEAQ (reference sequence). The CDR3 covers 15 residues. The CDR3 spells CASSSNRDTLYGYTF. The CDR3 region has the DNA TGTGCCAGCAGCTCGAACCGGGACACACTCTATGGCTACACCTTC. The whole variable domain, filled in from reference TRBV7-9 and TRBJ1-2, reads DTGVSQNPRHKITKRGQNVTFRCDPISEHNRLYWYRQTLGQGPEFLTYFQNEAQLEKSRLLSDRFSAERPKGSFSTLEIQRTEQGDSAMYLCASSSNRDTLYGYTFGSGTRLTVV.

J is TRBJ1-5 and V is TRBV9, with D unclear. Deletions cut 4 bases from V and 6 bases from J, with 11 bases between. The CDR3 length is 13 residues. CDR1 and CDR2 (germline): SGDLS, YYNGEE. The CDR3 here is CASSRGSAQPQHF. CDR3 nucleotides: TGTGCCAGCAGCAGAGGGTCCGCTCAGCCCCAGCATTTT.

In DNA, the CDR3 is TGCGCCAGCAGCTTGGCCGAGACTAGCGGGGCGCCGACCCAGTACTTC. Translating it yields CASSLAETSGAPTQYF. The chain joins TRBV5-1 to TRBJ2-5; 11 nucleotides agree with TRBD2. The V segment lost 0 bases and the J segment 7 bases; nucleotides outside the gene matches: 8. Per the germline V gene, CDR1 is SGHRS and CDR2 is YFSETQ. The CDR3 consists of 16 residues.

The V and J genes are TRBV11-2 and TRBJ2-5, with a possible D match to TRBD1 (6 bases). The CDR3 loop spans 14 amino acids. Germline V gives CDR1 SGHAT, CDR2 FQNNGV. Trimming took 1 base from V and 5 from J, leaving 11 bases between them. CDR3 nucleotides: TGTGCCAGCAGCTTAGGAGGGGGTAAGGAGACCCAGTACTTC. As protein: CASSLGGGKETQYF.